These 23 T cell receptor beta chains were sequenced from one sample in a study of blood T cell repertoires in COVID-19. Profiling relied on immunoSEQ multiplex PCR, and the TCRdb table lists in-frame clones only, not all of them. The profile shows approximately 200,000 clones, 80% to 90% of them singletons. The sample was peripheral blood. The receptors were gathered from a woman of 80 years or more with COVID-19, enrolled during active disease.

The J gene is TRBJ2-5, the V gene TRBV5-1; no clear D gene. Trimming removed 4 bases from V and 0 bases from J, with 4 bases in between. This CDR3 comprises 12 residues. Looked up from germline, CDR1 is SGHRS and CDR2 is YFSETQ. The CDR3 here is CASSEYQETQYF. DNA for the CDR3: TGCGCCAGCAGCGAGTACCAAGAGACCCAGTACTTC.

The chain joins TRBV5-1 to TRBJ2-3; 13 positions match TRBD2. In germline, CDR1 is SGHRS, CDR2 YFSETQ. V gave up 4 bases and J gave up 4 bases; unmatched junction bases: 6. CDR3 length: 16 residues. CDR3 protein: CASSIGTSGKADTQYF. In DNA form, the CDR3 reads TGCGCCAGCAGCATTGGGACTAGCGGGAAGGCAGATACGCAGTATTTT.

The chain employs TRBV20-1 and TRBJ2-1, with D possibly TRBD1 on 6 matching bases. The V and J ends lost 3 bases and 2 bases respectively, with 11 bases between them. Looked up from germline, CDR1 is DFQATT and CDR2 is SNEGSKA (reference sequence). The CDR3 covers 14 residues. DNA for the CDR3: TGCAGTGCTAGTCTTCAGGGGACCTACAATGAGCAGTTCTTC. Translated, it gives CSASLQGTYNEQFF.

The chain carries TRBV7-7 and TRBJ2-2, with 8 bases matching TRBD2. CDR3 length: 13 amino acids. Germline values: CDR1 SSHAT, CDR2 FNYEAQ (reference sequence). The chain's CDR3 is CASLAGNTGELFF. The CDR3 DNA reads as TGTGCTAGTCTAGCGGGGAACACCGGGGAGCTGTTTTTT.

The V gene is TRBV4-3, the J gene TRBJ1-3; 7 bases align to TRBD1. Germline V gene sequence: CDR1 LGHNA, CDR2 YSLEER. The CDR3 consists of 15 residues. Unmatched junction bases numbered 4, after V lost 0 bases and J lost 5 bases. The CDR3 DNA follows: TGCGCCAGCAGCCAAGATACGGGACAGAGAAACACCATATATTTT. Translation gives CASSQDTGQRNTIYF.

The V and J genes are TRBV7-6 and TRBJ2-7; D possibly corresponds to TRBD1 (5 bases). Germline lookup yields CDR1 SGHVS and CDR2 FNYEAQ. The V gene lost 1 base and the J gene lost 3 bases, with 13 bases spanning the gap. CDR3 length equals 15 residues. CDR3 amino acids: CASSLGNPGIYEQYF. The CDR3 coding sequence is TGTGCCAGCAGCTTAGGAAATCCAGGGATCTACGAGCAGTACTTC.

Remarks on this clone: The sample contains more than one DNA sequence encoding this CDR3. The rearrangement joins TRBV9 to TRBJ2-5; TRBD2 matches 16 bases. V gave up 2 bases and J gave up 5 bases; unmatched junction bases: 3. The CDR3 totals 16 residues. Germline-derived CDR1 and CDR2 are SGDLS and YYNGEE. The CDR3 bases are TGTGCCAGCAGCGTCGGGACTAGCGGGGGGGCCGAGACCCAGTACTTC. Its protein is CASSVGTSGGAETQYF.

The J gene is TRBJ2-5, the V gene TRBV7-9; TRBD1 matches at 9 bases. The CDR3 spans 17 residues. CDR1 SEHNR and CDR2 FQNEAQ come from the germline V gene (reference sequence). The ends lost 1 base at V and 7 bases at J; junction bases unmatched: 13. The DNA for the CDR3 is TGTGCCAGCAGCTTAGATGCCTTAGGACAGGGGAGTGGGACCCAGTACTTC. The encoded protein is CASSLDALGQGSGTQYF.

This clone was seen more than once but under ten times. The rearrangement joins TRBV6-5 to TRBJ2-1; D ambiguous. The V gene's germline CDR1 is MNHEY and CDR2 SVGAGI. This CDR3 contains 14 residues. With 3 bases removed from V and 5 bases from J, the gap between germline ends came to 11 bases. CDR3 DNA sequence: TGTGCCAGCAGTTATCTGAGCAAACACAATGAGCAGTTCTTC. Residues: CASSYLSKHNEQFF.

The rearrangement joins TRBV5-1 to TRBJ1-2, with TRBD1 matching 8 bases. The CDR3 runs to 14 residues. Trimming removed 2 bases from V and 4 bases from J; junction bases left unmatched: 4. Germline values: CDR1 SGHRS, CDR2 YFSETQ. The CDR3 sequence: CASSFSGGGYGYTF. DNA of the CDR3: TGCGCCAGCAGCTTCTCAGGGGGCGGCTATGGCTACACCTTC.

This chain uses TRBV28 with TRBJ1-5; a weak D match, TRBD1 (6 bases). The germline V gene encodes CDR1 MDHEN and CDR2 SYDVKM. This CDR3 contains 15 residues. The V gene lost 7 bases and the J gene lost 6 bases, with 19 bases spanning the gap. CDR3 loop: CASTSTRGALQPQHF. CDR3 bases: TGTGCCAGCACCTCGACCAGGGGAGCCCTTCAGCCCCAGCATTTT.

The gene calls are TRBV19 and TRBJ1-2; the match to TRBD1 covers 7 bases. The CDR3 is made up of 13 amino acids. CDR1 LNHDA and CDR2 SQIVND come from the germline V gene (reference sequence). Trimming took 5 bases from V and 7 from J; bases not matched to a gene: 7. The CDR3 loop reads CASSAPTGTGYTF. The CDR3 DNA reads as TGTGCCAGTAGTGCGCCGACAGGGACTGGCTACACCTTC.

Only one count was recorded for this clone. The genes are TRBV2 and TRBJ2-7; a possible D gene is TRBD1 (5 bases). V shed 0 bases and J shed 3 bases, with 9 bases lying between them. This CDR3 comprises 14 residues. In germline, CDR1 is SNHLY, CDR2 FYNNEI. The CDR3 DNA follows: TGTGCCAGCAGTGAAGCTCGCAGGGACTACGAGCAGTACTTC. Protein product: CASSEARRDYEQYF.

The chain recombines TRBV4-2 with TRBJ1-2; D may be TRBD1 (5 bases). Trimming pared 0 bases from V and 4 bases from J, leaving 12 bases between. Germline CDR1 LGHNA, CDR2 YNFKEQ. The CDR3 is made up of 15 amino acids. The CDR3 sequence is CASSQEGHTRYGYTF. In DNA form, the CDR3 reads TGTGCCAGCAGCCAAGAAGGACACACCCGCTATGGCTACACCTTC.

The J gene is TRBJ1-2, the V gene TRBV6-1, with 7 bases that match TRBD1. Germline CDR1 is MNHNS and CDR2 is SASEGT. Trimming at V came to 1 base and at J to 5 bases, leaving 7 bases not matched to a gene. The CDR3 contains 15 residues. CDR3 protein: CASSEEIGGRYGYTF. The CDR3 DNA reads TGTGCCAGCAGTGAAGAAATAGGGGGCAGATATGGCTACACCTTC.

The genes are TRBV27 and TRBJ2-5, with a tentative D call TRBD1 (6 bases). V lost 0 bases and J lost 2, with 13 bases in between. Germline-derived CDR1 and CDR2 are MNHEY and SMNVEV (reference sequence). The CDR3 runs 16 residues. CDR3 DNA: TGTGCCAGCAGTTTATCGGCGACAGGCCCACAAGAGACCCAGTACTTC. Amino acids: CASSLSATGPQETQYF.

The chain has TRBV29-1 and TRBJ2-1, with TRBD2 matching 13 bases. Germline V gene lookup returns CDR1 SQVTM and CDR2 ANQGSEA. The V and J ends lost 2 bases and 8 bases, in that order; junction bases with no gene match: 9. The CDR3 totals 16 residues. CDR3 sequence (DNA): TGCAGCGTTGAACCCCGACTAGCGGGGGGAAAGGATGAGCAGTTCTTC. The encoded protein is CSVEPRLAGGKDEQFF.

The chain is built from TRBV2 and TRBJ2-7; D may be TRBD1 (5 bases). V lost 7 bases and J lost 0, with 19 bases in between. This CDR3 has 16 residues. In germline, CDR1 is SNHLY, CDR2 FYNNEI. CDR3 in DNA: TGTGCCAGCACCACAGAGACAGTTTTAGACTCCTACGAGCAGTACTTC. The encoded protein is CASTTETVLDSYEQYF.

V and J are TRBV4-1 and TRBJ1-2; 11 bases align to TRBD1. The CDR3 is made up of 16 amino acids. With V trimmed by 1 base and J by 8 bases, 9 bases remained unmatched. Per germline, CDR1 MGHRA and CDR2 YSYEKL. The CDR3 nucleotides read TGCGCCAGCAGCCAAGTTTCGGGACAGGGGGTCGGAGGCTACACCTTC. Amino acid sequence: CASSQVSGQGVGGYTF.

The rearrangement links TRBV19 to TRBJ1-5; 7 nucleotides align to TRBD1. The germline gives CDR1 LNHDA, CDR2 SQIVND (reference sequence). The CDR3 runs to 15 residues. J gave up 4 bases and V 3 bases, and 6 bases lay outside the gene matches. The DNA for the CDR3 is TGTGCCAGTAGTATCTTCCAGGGGGAGAATCAGCCCCAGCATTTT. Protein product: CASSIFQGENQPQHF. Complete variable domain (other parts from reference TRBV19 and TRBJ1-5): DGGITQSPKYLFRKEGQNVTLSCEQNLNHDAMYWYRQDPGQGLRLIYYSQIVNDFQKGDIAEGYSVSREKKESFPLTVTSAQKNPTAFYLCASSIFQGENQPQHFGDGTRLSIL.

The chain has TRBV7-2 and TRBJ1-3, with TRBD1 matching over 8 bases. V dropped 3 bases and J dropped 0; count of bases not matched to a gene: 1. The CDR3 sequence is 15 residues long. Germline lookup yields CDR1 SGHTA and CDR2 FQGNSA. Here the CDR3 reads CASSFTGGSGNTIYF. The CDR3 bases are TGTGCCAGCAGCTTTACAGGGGGCTCTGGAAACACCATATATTTT.

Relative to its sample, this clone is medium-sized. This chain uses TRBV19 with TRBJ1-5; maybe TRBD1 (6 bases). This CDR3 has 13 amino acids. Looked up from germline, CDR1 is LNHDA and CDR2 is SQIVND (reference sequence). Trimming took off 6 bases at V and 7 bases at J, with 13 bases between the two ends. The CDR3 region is CASSPQGLQPQHF. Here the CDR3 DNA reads TGTGCCAGTAGCCCACAGGGTTTACAGCCCCAGCATTTT.

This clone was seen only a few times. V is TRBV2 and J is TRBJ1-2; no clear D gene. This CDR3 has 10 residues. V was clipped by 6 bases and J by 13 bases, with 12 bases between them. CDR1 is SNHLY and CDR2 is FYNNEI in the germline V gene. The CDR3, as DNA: TGTGCCAGCAGCCCCGGTATGAGCACCTTC. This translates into CASSPGMSTF.